The present T cell receptor beta chain was sequenced within a study of control samples from healthy donors and cancer patients. The data were produced by immunoSEQ multiplex PCR, yet TCRdb's version contains in-frame clones alone and is incomplete. The top ten hold under 2% of the sample, which has about 130,000 clones, approximately 84% seen once. The germline V gene has CDR1 SGHRS and CDR2 YFSETQ. Trimming took off 3 bases at V and 5 bases at J, with 14 bases between the two ends. The CDR3 runs to 14 residues. Sequenced input: blood. The TCR was taken from a young man in good health. The chain links TRBV5-1 to TRBJ2-5; perhaps TRBD2 as D (7 bases). CDR3 coding DNA: TGCGCCAGCAGCTCGGGGGGCCGAACGGAGACCCAGTACTTC. It yields the protein CASSSGGRTETQYF.